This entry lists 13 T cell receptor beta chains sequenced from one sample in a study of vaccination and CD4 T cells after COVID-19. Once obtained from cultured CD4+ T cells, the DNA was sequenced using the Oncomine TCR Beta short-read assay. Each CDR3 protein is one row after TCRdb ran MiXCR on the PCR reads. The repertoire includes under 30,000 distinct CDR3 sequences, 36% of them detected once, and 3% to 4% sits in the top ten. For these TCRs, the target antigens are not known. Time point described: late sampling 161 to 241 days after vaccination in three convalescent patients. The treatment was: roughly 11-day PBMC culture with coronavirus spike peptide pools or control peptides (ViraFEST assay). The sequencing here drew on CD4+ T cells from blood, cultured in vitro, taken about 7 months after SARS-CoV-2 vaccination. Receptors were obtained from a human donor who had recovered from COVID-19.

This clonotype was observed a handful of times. CDR3: CASRGGTEDTQYF. CDR3 nucleotide sequence: TGTGCCAGCAGGGGAGGTACAGAGGATACGCAGTATTTT. The genes are TRBV28 and TRBJ2-3, with a possible D match to TRBD2 (6 bases). Trimming removed 6 bases from V and 6 bases from J, with 13 bases in between. The CDR3 spans 13 residues. The germline V gene encodes CDR1 MDHEN and CDR2 SYDVKM.

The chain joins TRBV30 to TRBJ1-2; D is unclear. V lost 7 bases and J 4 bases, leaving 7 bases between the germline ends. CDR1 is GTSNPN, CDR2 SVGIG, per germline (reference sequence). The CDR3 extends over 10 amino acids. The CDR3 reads CAYSFYGYTF. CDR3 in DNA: TGTGCCTACTCATTCTATGGCTACACCTTC. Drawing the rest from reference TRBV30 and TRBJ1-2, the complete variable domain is SQTIHQWPATLVQPVGSPLSLECTVEGTSNPNLYWYRQAAGRGLQLLFYSVGIGQISSEVPQNLSASRPQDRQFILSSKKLLLSDSGFYLCAYSFYGYTFGSGTRLTVV.

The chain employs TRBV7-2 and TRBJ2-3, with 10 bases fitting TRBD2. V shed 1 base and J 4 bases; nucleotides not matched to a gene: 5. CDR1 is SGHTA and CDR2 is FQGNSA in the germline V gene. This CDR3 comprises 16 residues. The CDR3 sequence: CASSLVASGSSDTQYF. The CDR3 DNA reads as TGTGCCAGCAGCTTAGTGGCTAGCGGGAGCTCAGATACGCAGTATTTT.

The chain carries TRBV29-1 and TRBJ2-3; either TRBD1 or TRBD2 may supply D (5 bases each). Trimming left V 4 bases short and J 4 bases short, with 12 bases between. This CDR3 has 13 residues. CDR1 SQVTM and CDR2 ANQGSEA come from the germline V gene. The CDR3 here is CSVVGMGADTQYF. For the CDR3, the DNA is TGCAGCGTTGTGGGGATGGGGGCAGATACGCAGTATTTT.

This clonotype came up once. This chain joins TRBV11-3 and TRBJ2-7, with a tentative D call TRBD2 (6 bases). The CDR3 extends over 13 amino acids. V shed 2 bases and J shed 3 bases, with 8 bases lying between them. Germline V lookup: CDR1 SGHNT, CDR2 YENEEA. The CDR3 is CASSLTSNYEQYF. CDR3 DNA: TGTGCCAGCAGCTTAACTAGCAACTACGAGCAGTACTTC.

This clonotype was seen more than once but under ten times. Here the CDR3 DNA reads TGTGCCAGCAGTTTACACGGTCAGGGGAATCAGCCCCAGCATTTT. Amino acids: CASSLHGQGNQPQHF. The gene calls are TRBV28 and TRBJ1-5, with D tentatively TRBD1 (6 bases). Trimming left V 2 bases short and J 4 bases short, with 12 bases between. CDR3 size: 15 residues. CDR1 is MDHEN, CDR2 SYDVKM, per germline.

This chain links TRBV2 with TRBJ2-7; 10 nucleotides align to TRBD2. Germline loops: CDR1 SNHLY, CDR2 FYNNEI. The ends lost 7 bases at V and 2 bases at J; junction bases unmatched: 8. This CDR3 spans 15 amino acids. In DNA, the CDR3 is TGTGCCAGCACTAGGAAGCGGGAGGGCCCCTACGAGCAGTACTTC. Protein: CASTRKREGPYEQYF.

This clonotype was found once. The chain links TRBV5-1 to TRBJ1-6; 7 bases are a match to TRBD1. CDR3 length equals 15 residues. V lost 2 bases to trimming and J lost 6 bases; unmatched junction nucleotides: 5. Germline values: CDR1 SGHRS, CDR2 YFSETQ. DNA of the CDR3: TGCGCCAGCAGCTTTATACAGGGGTCTAATTCACCCCTCCACTTT. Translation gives CASSFIQGSNSPLHF. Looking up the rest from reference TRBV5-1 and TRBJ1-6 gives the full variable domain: KAGVTQTPRYLIKTRGQQVTLSCSPISGHRSVSWYQQTPGQGLQFLFEYFSETQRNKGNFPGRFSGRQFSNSRSEMNVSTLELGDSALYLCASSFIQGSNSPLHFGNGTRLTVT.

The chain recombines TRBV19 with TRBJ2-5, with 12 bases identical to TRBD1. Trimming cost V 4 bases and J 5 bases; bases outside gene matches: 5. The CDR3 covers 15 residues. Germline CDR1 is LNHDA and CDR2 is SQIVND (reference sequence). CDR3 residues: CASSTGTGGLETQYF. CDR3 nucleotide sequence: TGTGCCAGTAGTACAGGGACAGGGGGCTTGGAGACCCAGTACTTC.

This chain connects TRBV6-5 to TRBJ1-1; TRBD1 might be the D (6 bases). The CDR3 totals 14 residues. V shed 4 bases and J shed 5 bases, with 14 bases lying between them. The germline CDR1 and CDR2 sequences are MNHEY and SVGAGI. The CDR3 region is CASSFGEGGTEAFF. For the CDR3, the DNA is TGTGCCAGCAGTTTCGGGGAAGGGGGGACTGAAGCTTTCTTT.

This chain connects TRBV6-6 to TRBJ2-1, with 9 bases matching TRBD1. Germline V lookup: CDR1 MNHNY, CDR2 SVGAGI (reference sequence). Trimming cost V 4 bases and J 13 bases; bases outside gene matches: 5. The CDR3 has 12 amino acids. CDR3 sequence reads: CASSSTGGTQFF. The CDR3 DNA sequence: TGTGCCAGCAGTTCCACAGGGGGCACTCAGTTCTTC.

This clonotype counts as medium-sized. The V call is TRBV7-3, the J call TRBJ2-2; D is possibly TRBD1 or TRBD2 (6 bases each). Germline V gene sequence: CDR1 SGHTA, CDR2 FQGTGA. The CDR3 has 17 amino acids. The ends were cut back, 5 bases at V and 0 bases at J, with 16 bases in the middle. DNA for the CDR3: TGTGCCAGCAGCCCAAGACACAGGGAGGCGAACACCGGGGAGCTGTTTTTT. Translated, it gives CASSPRHREANTGELFF. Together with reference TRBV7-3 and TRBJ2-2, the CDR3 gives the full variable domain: GAGVSQTPSNKVTEKGKYVELRCDPISGHTALYWYRQSLGQGPEFLIYFQGTGAADDSGLPNDRFFAVRPEGSVSTLKIQRTERGDSAVYLCASSPRHREANTGELFFGEGSRLTVL.

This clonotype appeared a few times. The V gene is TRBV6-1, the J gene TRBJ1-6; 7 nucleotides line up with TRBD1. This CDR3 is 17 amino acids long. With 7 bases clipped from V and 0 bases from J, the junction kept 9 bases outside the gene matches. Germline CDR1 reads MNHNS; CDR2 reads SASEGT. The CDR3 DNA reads TGTGCCAGCAAGACGACAGGGTCAAGCTCCTATAATTCACCCCTCCACTTT. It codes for CASKTTGSSSYNSPLHF.